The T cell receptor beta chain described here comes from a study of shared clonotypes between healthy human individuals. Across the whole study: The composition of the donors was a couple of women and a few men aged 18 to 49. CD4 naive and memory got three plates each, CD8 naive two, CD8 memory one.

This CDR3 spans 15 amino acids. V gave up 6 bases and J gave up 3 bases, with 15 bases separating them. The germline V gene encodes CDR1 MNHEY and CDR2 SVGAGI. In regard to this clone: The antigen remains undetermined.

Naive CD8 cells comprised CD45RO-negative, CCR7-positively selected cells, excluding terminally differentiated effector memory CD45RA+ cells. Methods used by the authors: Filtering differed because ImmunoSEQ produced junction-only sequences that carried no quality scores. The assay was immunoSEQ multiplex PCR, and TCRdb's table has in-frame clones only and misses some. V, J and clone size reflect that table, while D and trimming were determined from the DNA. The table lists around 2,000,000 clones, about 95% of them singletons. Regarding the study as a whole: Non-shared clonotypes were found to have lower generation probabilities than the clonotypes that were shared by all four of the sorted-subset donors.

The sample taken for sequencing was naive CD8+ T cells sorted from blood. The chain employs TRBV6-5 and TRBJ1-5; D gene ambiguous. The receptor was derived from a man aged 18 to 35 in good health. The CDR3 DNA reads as TGTGCCAGCAGCTTAGAGGCAAGCGACAATCAGCCCCAGCATTTT. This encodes CASSLEASDNQPQHF.